These 31 T cell receptor beta chains were sequenced from one sample in a study of cytomegalovirus exposure and HLA in healthy donors. PCR involved 60 Vbeta and 13 Jbeta primers. Generated by immunoSEQ multiplex PCR, the TCRdb table keeps only in-frame clones and is missing some. Of 95,000 to 150,000 clones listed, 15% are singletons. The sequenced sample was PBMCs. The source is a woman between 18 and 29 years old in good health and CMV-seronegative.

This clone turned up a few times. J is TRBJ1-1 and V is TRBV18, with D perhaps TRBD1 (6 bases). V lost 4 bases to trimming and J lost 2 bases, with 11 bases between them. In germline, CDR1 is KGHSH, CDR2 LQKENI. The CDR3 spans 14 residues. The DNA of the CDR3 is TGTGCCAGCTCACGCATGGACAGCAACACTGAAGCTTTCTTT. Residues: CASSRMDSNTEAFF.

This clone showed up just a few times. The chain is built from TRBV9 and TRBJ2-3; D unclear. The CDR3 contains 11 residues. Trimming removed 4 bases at V and 5 bases at J, with 5 bases between. From germline, CDR1 is SGDLS and CDR2 YYNGEE. CDR3 region: CASSPGDTQYF. The CDR3 nucleotides are TGTGCCAGCAGCCCCGGAGATACGCAGTATTTT.

The rearrangement links TRBV19 to TRBJ2-7; D might be TRBD1 (5 bases). Germline assignment: CDR1 LNHDA and CDR2 SQIVND (reference sequence). The CDR3 length is 15 residues. V lost 9 bases to trimming and J lost 2 bases, with 20 bases between them. CDR3 sequence reads: CASRPLTGSTYEQYF. The CDR3 DNA sequence: TGTGCCAGCCGCCCGCTCACAGGATCCACCTACGAGCAGTACTTC.

This clone was found a few times. The gene calls are TRBV6-1 and TRBJ2-1; 7 nucleotides match TRBD2. Germline loops: CDR1 MNHNS, CDR2 SASEGT. The length of the CDR3 is 16 residues. The ends lost 3 bases at V and 5 bases at J; junction bases unmatched: 10. CDR3 bases: TGTGCCAGCAGTGATGCGGTTGCGGGGGTCAACAATGAGCAGTTCTTC. It encodes CASSDAVAGVNNEQFF.

The chain recombines TRBV21-1 with TRBJ1-5; whether TRBD1, the table's D call, matches the DNA was not checked. TRBV21-1 is listed as a pseudogene. The CDR3 extends over 14 amino acids. CDR3 sequence reads: CASSKGQGNQPQHF. Here the CDR3 DNA reads TGTGCCAGCAGCAAAGGACAGGGCAATCAGCCCCAGCATTTT.

The rearrangement joins TRBV7-6 to TRBJ1-2, with D perhaps TRBD1 (6 bases). The ends were cut back, 2 bases at V and 0 bases at J, with 22 bases in the middle. Germline V gene data show CDR1 as SGHVS and CDR2 as FNYEAQ. This CDR3 region has 19 residues. The CDR3 loop is CASSLSFGTRPVSNYGYTF. CDR3 in DNA: TGTGCCAGCAGCTTATCGTTCGGGACAAGGCCCGTATCTAACTATGGCTACACCTTC.

V usage is TRBV2 and J usage is TRBJ1-5, with 9 bases lining up with TRBD1. CDR1 and CDR2 from the germline V gene are SNHLY and FYNNEI. The CDR3 covers 16 residues. With 7 bases clipped from V and 5 bases from J, the junction kept 12 bases outside the gene matches. The CDR3: CASTAGQGYGDQPQHF. The CDR3 bases are TGTGCCAGCACGGCGGGACAGGGCTATGGGGATCAGCCCCAGCATTTT. Using reference TRBV2 and TRBJ1-5 for the parts outside the CDR3, the full variable domain is EPEVTQTPSHQVTQMGQEVILRCVPISNHLYFYWYRQILGQKVEFLVSFYNNEISEKSEIFDDQFSVERPDGSNFTLKIRSTKLEDSAMYFCASTAGQGYGDQPQHFGDGTRLSIL.

This clone was counted only a few times. V gene TRBV29-1 combines with J gene TRBJ1-4, with a weak D call TRBD1 (6 bases). Germline lookup yields CDR1 SQVTM and CDR2 ANQGSEA. The CDR3 consists of 16 residues. Deletions cut 4 bases from V and 6 bases from J, with 21 bases between. CDR3 nucleotide sequence: TGCAGCGTTGGAAATATGGCGGCAGGGGCCTATGAAAAACTGTTTTTT. As protein: CSVGNMAAGAYEKLFF.

The chain employs TRBV4-1 and TRBJ2-7; 8 bases are shared with TRBD1. Unmatched junction bases numbered 2, after V lost 1 base and J lost 0 bases. Germline loops: CDR1 MGHRA, CDR2 YSYEKL. This CDR3 contains 15 residues. CDR3 sequence reads: CASSQAQGDSYEQYF. Here the CDR3 DNA reads TGCGCCAGCAGCCAAGCACAGGGGGACTCCTACGAGCAGTACTTC.

This clone was detected only a few times. J is TRBJ2-2 and V is TRBV7-6; 7 nucleotides line up with TRBD1. Looked up from germline, CDR1 is SGHVS and CDR2 is FNYEAQ. This CDR3 is 16 amino acids long. Trimming took 2 bases from V and 6 from J; bases not matched to a gene: 9. The CDR3 is CASSLRLGQGAGELFF. CDR3 coding DNA: TGTGCCAGCAGCTTACGTTTGGGGCAGGGGGCCGGGGAGCTGTTTTTT.

This clone turned up a few times. The gene calls are TRBV10-1 and TRBJ2-3, with 9 bases lining up with TRBD1. The junction had 6 bases not matched to a gene; V was cut back by 0 bases and J by 2 bases. The CDR3 contains 17 residues. The germline gives CDR1 WNHNN, CDR2 SYGVQD (reference sequence). This CDR3 is CASSESSTGGSTDTQYF. Written as DNA, the CDR3 is TGCGCCAGCAGTGAGTCTAGTACAGGGGGCTCCACAGATACGCAGTATTTT.

This clone was picked up a small number of times. The V and J genes are TRBV18 and TRBJ2-5; possibly TRBD2 for D (5 bases). The germline V gene encodes CDR1 KGHSH and CDR2 LQKENI. The V end lost 2 bases, the J end lost 2 bases, and 9 bases lay between the germline ends. CDR3 length: 14 residues. The CDR3 loop reads CASSPSGFQETQYF. The CDR3 coding sequence is TGTGCCAGCTCACCATCGGGATTTCAAGAGACCCAGTACTTC. Together with reference TRBV18 and TRBJ2-5, the CDR3 gives the full variable domain: NAGVMQNPRHLVRRRGQEARLRCSPMKGHSHVYWYRQLPEEGLKFMVYLQKENIIDESGMPKERFSAEFPKEGPSILRIQQVVRGDSAAYFCASSPSGFQETQYFGPGTRLLVL.

The CDR3 DNA reads TGTGCCAGCAGCTTACTAGCGGAGGCATACAATGAGCAGTTCTTC. Protein: CASSLLAEAYNEQFF. The chain couples TRBV7-3 to TRBJ2-1; 7 bases are shared with TRBD2. This CDR3 comprises 15 residues. CDR1 and CDR2 from the germline V gene are SGHTA and FQGTGA. Unmatched junction bases numbered 5, after V lost 2 bases and J lost 4 bases.

The gene calls are TRBV28 and TRBJ2-1, with 7 positions matching TRBD2. CDR3 length: 18 residues. After removal of 0 bases from V and 7 bases from J, the junction contained 15 bases not matched to a gene. The germline V gene encodes CDR1 MDHEN and CDR2 SYDVKM. CDR3: CASSLCPTSGTPGNEQFF. CDR3 nucleotide sequence: TGTGCCAGCAGTTTATGTCCTACCAGCGGGACGCCCGGAAATGAGCAGTTCTTC.

This sequence joins TRBV30 and TRBJ2-4, with TRBD1 matching 7 bases. From germline, CDR1 is GTSNPN and CDR2 SVGIG (reference sequence). The CDR3 runs 13 residues. J lost 7 bases, V lost 0 bases, and 3 bases had no gene match. CDR3 in amino acids: CAWSVSQGNIQYF. The DNA of the CDR3 is TGTGCCTGGAGTGTATCACAGGGGAACATTCAGTACTTC.

This clone showed up just a few times. Here the CDR3 reads CASSPRDRETFF. The CDR3 DNA sequence: TGTGCCAGCAGTCCACGCGACAGGGAAACTTTCTTT. This sequence joins TRBV6-1 and TRBJ1-1; TRBD1 matches at 7 bases. CDR1 is MNHNS, CDR2 SASEGT, per germline. This CDR3 is built from 12 residues. The J segment lost 12 bases and the V segment lost 5 bases, leaving 9 bases of the junction unmatched.

A few counts support this clone. The rearrangement links TRBV19 to TRBJ1-1; perhaps TRBD1 as D (6 bases). CDR1 is LNHDA and CDR2 is SQIVND in the germline V gene (reference sequence). V was cut by 6 bases and J by 4 bases, with 15 bases left in between. The CDR3 length is 14 residues. The CDR3: CASRPRSGVTEAFF. The CDR3, as DNA: TGTGCCAGTAGACCTAGGTCAGGGGTCACTGAAGCTTTCTTT.

V usage is TRBV4-2 and J usage is TRBJ2-3; 15 bases align to TRBD2. The trim removed 4 bases at V and 6 bases at J, leaving 17 bases unmatched. CDR1 and CDR2 (germline): LGHNA, YNFKEQ. The CDR3 has 20 residues. The chain's CDR3 is CASSLRLIPGLAGGGDTQYF. The CDR3 nucleotides are TGTGCCAGCAGCCTCCGACTTATTCCGGGACTAGCGGGAGGCGGGGATACGCAGTATTTT.

This clone was counted a few times. The chain uses TRBV11-2 and TRBJ2-4; tentatively, D is TRBD1 (6 bases). Germline V gene lookup returns CDR1 SGHAT and CDR2 FQNNGV. The V end lost 5 bases, the J end lost 7 bases, and 15 bases lay between the germline ends. This CDR3 spans 14 amino acids. The chain's CDR3 is CASSQGTTGNIQYF. CDR3 nucleotides: TGTGCCAGCAGCCAGGGGACCACGGGGAACATTCAGTACTTC.

This clone has only a few counts. The chain has TRBV28 and TRBJ2-1; 8 positions agree with TRBD2. The CDR3 extends over 13 amino acids. Per germline, CDR1 MDHEN and CDR2 SYDVKM. The trim removed 2 bases at V and 9 bases at J, leaving 3 bases unmatched. The CDR3 region has the DNA TGTGCCAGCAGTTTACGGGGGGGCGGTGAGCAGTTCTTC. Translated, it gives CASSLRGGGEQFF.

This sequence joins TRBV30 and TRBJ2-7; TRBD1 aligns across 11 bases. This CDR3 comprises 15 residues. Trimming cost V 2 bases and J 4 bases; bases outside gene matches: 7. Germline assignment: CDR1 GTSNPN and CDR2 SVGIG (reference sequence). CDR3 coding DNA: TGTGCCTGGAGTTCACCGGGACAGGGGGTTTACGAGCAGTACTTC. It yields the protein CAWSSPGQGVYEQYF. The full variable domain, with the rest looked up from reference TRBV30 and TRBJ2-7, is SQTIHQWPATLVQPVGSPLSLECTVEGTSNPNLYWYRQAAGRGLQLLFYSVGIGQISSEVPQNLSASRPQDRQFILSSKKLLLSDSGFYLCAWSSPGQGVYEQYFGPGTRLTVT.

This clone was observed a few times. This chain uses TRBV2 with TRBJ1-5, with 10 bases matching TRBD1. V lost 6 bases and J lost 8; bases outside the gene matches: 7. The CDR3 loop spans 14 amino acids. CDR1 and CDR2 from the germline V gene are SNHLY and FYNNEI. The CDR3 loop reads CASRVDRGREPQHF. CDR3 DNA: TGTGCCAGCAGGGTTGACAGGGGGCGGGAGCCCCAGCATTTT.

The chain links TRBV14 to TRBJ2-3, with TRBD1 matching 9 bases. Germline values: CDR1 SGHDN, CDR2 FVKESK. V lost 3 bases, J lost 0 bases, and 7 bases stayed unmatched. The CDR3 has 17 amino acids. The CDR3 bases are TGTGCCAGCAGCCATCCCACAGGGGGCCCTAGCACAGATACGCAGTATTTT. This codes for CASSHPTGGPSTDTQYF.

This clone came up a few times. The chain combines TRBV7-5 with TRBJ2-4; TRBD1, the D gene given by the table, was not confirmed from the DNA. TRBV7-5 is marked as a pseudogene. The CDR3 covers 22 residues. The CDR3 sequence is CARSFPLGQGDSLVVAKNIQYF. The CDR3, as DNA: TGTGCCAGAAGCTTCCCCTTGGGACAGGGGGACTCGCTCGTAGTAGCCAAAAACATTCAGTACTTC.

This clone has just a few counts. The chain uses TRBV7-9 and TRBJ2-3, with D perhaps TRBD1 (7 bases). This CDR3 comprises 15 residues. Germline V gene sequence: CDR1 SEHNR, CDR2 FQNEAQ (reference sequence). V lost 4 bases and J lost 1, with 12 bases in between. CDR3: CASSSGGQRTDTQYF. The CDR3 nucleotides read TGTGCCAGCAGCTCAGGGGGGCAGCGCACAGATACGCAGTATTTT.

The table lists this clone with a few counts. The chain couples TRBV19 to TRBJ2-7; unclear D gene. Trimming left V 10 bases short and J 3 bases short, with 4 bases between. From germline, CDR1 is LNHDA and CDR2 SQIVND (reference sequence). The CDR3 extends over 9 amino acids. CDR3 sequence: CATNYEQYF. The CDR3 coding sequence is TGTGCCACCAACTACGAGCAGTACTTC. Variable domain in full (rest from reference TRBV19 and TRBJ2-7): DGGITQSPKYLFRKEGQNVTLSCEQNLNHDAMYWYRQDPGQGLRLIYYSQIVNDFQKGDIAEGYSVSREKKESFPLTVTSAQKNPTAFYLCATNYEQYFGPGTRLTVT.

This clone is a singleton in its sample. This rearrangement joins TRBV15 to TRBJ2-3; 10 nucleotides align to TRBD2. CDR1 is LNHNV, CDR2 YYDKDF, per germline (reference sequence). With V trimmed by 5 bases and J by 0 bases, 8 bases remained unmatched. This CDR3 comprises 17 residues. CDR3 nucleotide sequence: TGTGCCACCAGCTCTCCACTAGCGGGGTATAGCACAGATACGCAGTATTTT. This encodes CATSSPLAGYSTDTQYF.

This chain uses TRBV6-1 with TRBJ2-1, with no clear D. CDR3 length: 13 residues. Germline CDR1 reads MNHNS; CDR2 reads SASEGT. Trimming left V 2 bases short and J 7 bases short, with 9 bases between. CDR3 amino acids: CASSEISSNEQFF. CDR3 DNA: TGTGCCAGCAGTGAAATTAGCTCGAATGAGCAGTTCTTC.

The chain recombines TRBV7-2 with TRBJ1-6; 7 bases align to TRBD1. J gave up 7 bases and V 5 bases, and 11 bases lay outside the gene matches. Germline V lookup: CDR1 SGHTA, CDR2 FQGNSA. The CDR3 covers 16 residues. CDR3 sequence (DNA): TGTGCCAGCAGCCCGGACAGGTTGGGGCCAAATTCACCCCTCCACTTT. Its protein is CASSPDRLGPNSPLHF.

The genes are TRBV14 and TRBJ1-2; TRBD1 agrees at 8 bases. This CDR3 contains 15 residues. V lost 4 bases and J lost 3; bases outside the gene matches: 7. CDR1 is SGHDN, CDR2 FVKESK, per germline. In DNA form, the CDR3 reads TGTGCCAGCAGCCGTCAGGGGGCGTTGGACTATGGCTACACCTTC. As protein: CASSRQGALDYGYTF.

J is TRBJ1-5 and V is TRBV10-2; the match to TRBD1 covers 7 bases. Germline V gene lookup returns CDR1 WSHSY and CDR2 SAAADI. The V segment lost 5 bases and the J segment 7 bases; nucleotides outside the gene matches: 5. The CDR3 sequence is 13 residues long. The CDR3 reads CASSRDSRQPQHF. CDR3 sequence (DNA): TGCGCCAGCAGTAGGGACAGTAGACAGCCCCAGCATTTT.